The rows below give T cell receptor beta chains drawn from one sample of a study of blood T cell repertoires in COVID-19. The assay was immunoSEQ multiplex PCR, and TCRdb's table has in-frame clones only and misses some. The data show around 270,000 clones, about 88% seen once. The sample comprised peripheral blood. These receptors were obtained from a woman aged 55-70 years with COVID-19, enrolled during active disease. The CDR3 runs from the conserved cysteine through the conserved F or W. A D gene is named only where the DNA matches it firmly. Size tells how often a clone was seen (once, few, many) or the class of an expanded clone, and some rows leave it out.

j_call d_call v_call clone_size cdr3_aa cdr3_nt
TRBJ1-2 TRBD1 TRBV19 NA CASSIDSDRVGSGYTF TGTGCCAGTAGTATAGACTCCGACAGGGTGGGCAGCGGCTACACCTTC
TRBJ2-6 TRBD2 TRBV10-3 NA CAIRITSGGISGANVLTF TGTGCCATCAGGATTACTAGCGGGGGTATCTCTGGGGCCAACGTCCTGACTTTC
TRBJ1-2 NA TRBV24-1 NA CATSEGSYGYTF TGTGCCACCAGTGAGGGGAGCTATGGCTACACCTTC
TRBJ2-1 NA TRBV11-2 few CASSYYTKTEQFF TGTGCCAGCAGCTATTATACTAAGACTGAGCAGTTCTTC
TRBJ2-7 NA TRBV5-1 NA CASSLRVIGGGDEQYF TGCGCCAGCAGCTTGAGAGTGATCGGTGGGGGCGACGAGCAGTACTTC
TRBJ2-2 TRBD1 TRBV28 NA CASRTGDGELFF TGTGCCAGCAGAACAGGGGATGGGGAGCTGTTTTTT
TRBJ1-1 NA TRBV10-3 NA CAISLAGTNTEAFF TGTGCCATCAGTCTCGCAGGAACAAACACTGAAGCTTTCTTT
TRBJ2-1 TRBD2 TRBV28 NA CASSLFSGTYNEQFF TGTGCCAGCAGTTTATTTAGCGGGACTTACAATGAGCAGTTCTTC
TRBJ2-1 NA TRBV18 NA CASSPSNEQFF TGTGCCAGCTCACCTTCTAATGAGCAGTTCTTC
TRBJ2-7 TRBD1 TRBV30 NA CAWSAPPPGQPPYEQYF TGTGCCTGGAGTGCTCCCCCCCCGGGACAGCCTCCCTACGAGCAGTACTTC
TRBJ1-2 NA TRBV12-3/TRBV12-4 NA CASRGAQGYTF TGTGCCAGCAGAGGGGCCCAGGGCTACACCTTC
TRBJ1-1 TRBD1 TRBV28 NA CASSPSTGLLTEAFF TGTGCCAGCAGTCCATCGACAGGGCTGCTCACTGAAGCTTTCTTT
TRBJ2-1 TRBD2 TRBV28 once CASSFLAGALNEQFF TGTGCCAGCAGTTTCCTTGCGGGAGCCCTCAATGAGCAGTTCTTC
TRBJ1-5 NA TRBV5-8 NA CASSLAGYQPQHF TGTGCCAGCAGCTTGGCAGGGTATCAGCCCCAGCATTTT
TRBJ2-4 NA TRBV7-2 few CASSLSLGRAKNIQYF TGTGCCAGCAGCTTATCTTTAGGGAGAGCCAAAAACATTCAGTACTTC
TRBJ1-2 NA TRBV28 NA CASRISRDGYTF TGTGCCAGCAGGATCTCCAGGGATGGCTACACCTTC
TRBJ2-2 TRBD2 TRBV7-7 NA CASSPTGGDTGELFF TGTGCCAGCAGTCCTACCGGGGGGGACACCGGGGAGCTGTTTTTT
TRBJ2-1 TRBD1 TRBV28 NA CASSRDRGREGQFF TGTGCCAGCAGCAGGGACAGGGGGCGAGAAGGTCAGTTCTTC
TRBJ1-1 NA TRBV13 NA CASSLWRGFRAFF TGTGCCAGCAGCTTATGGCGGGGGTTTAGAGCTTTCTTT
TRBJ2-1 NA TRBV30 NA CAWSDLGEQFF TGTGCCTGGAGTGACCTAGGCGAGCAGTTCTTC
TRBJ1-1 NA TRBV29-1 NA CSVMVAGGTEAFF TGCAGCGTTATGGTCGCAGGAGGCACTGAAGCTTTCTTT
TRBJ2-2 NA TRBV5-1 NA CASSLVGGTGELFF TGCGCCAGCAGCTTGGTAGGGGGCACCGGGGAGCTGTTTTTT
TRBJ2-5 TRBD2 TRBV28 NA CASTLAGTSGRLETQYF TGTGCCAGCACCCTCGCCGGAACTAGCGGCAGACTAGAGACCCAGTACTTC
TRBJ2-5 NA TRBV18 NA CASSPLVGGYQETQYF TGTGCCAGCTCACCCCTTGTCGGGGGATACCAAGAGACCCAGTACTTC
TRBJ2-3 NA TRBV29-1 few CSGEGINTDTQYF TGCAGCGGCGAGGGTATCAACACAGATACGCAGTATTTT
TRBJ2-5 NA TRBV18 NA CASSKGFETQYF TGTGCCAGCTCTAAGGGGTTCGAGACCCAGTACTTC
TRBJ1-1 NA TRBV9 NA CASSPQTVNTEAFF TGTGCCAGCAGCCCCCAGACAGTGAACACTGAAGCTTTCTTT
TRBJ2-1 TRBD2 TRBV20-1 NA CSASGRGTSGTSYNEQFF TGCAGTGCTAGTGGTCGAGGGACTAGCGGGACCTCCTACAATGAGCAGTTCTTC
TRBJ1-5 TRBD1 TRBV5-1 NA CASSLGTGGGQPQHF TGCGCCAGCAGCTTGGGGACAGGGGGCGGTCAGCCCCAGCATTTT
TRBJ2-6 NA TRBV6-2/TRBV6-3 NA CASSYGGSGANVLTF TGTGCCAGCAGTTACGGCGGATCCGGGGCCAACGTCCTGACTTTC
TRBJ1-2 TRBD1 TRBV9 once CASSVGTGGPYGYTF TGTGCCAGCAGCGTAGGAACAGGGGGCCCCTATGGCTACACCTTC